A selection of T cell receptor beta chains follows, all from one sample in a study of cytomegalovirus exposure and HLA in healthy donors. Data came from immunoSEQ multiplex PCR; TCRdb stores just in-frame clones and leaves some out. The sample consists of approximately 130,000 clones, over 75% of them appearing once. The sample comprised PBMCs. All receptors come from a woman aged 30 to 39 in good health and CMV-seronegative. The CDR3 runs from the conserved cysteine through the conserved F or W. Each record gives: J gene, D gene, V gene, clone size, CDR3 DNA, CDR3 protein. A D gene is named only where the DNA matches it firmly. The size of a clone is reported for some rows only, either as once, few or many, or as a class for expanded clones.

>TRBJ1-1|TRBD1|TRBV6-1|-
TGTGCCAGCAGGACAGGGCCTTGGACTGAAGCTTTCTTT
CASRTGPWTEAFF
>TRBJ1-1|-|TRBV6-4|-
TGTGCCAGCAGTTTCTCCCGGGAGTCTGAAGCTTTCTTT
CASSFSRESEAFF
>TRBJ1-3|-|TRBV30|-
TGTGCCTGGAGTGTACAACTGGGAGCGGGAAACACCATATATTTT
CAWSVQLGAGNTIYF
>TRBJ1-2|-|TRBV4-3|-
TGCGCCAGCAGCCTACGGACAGCTTCTAACTATGGCTACACCTTC
CASSLRTASNYGYTF
>TRBJ2-1|TRBD2|TRBV27|once
TGTGCCAGCAGTTTGAGCAGAGTGGTAGCGGGGATGAATGAGCAGTTCTTC
CASSLSRVVAGMNEQFF
>TRBJ2-5|-|TRBV19|-
TGTGCCAGTAGTATCAAGGGGGAGACCCAGTACTTC
CASSIKGETQYF
>TRBJ2-7|TRBD1|TRBV19|-
TGTGCCAGTAGCTGGGGACAGGGGGCGTACGAGCAGTACTTC
CASSWGQGAYEQYF
>TRBJ2-5|TRBD2|TRBV10-1|-
TGCGCCAGCAGTGAATTAGCGGGGGGGCAAGAGACCCAGTACTTC
CASSELAGGQETQYF
>TRBJ2-1|TRBD2|TRBV5-4|-
TGTGCCAGCAGCCGCCTACTAGCGGCTAGCTCCTACAATGAGCAGTTCTTC
CASSRLLAASSYNEQFF
>TRBJ2-3|TRBD2|TRBV4-1|-
TGCGCCAGCAGCCATGGACTAGCGGGGTTTAGCACAGATACGCAGTATTTT
CASSHGLAGFSTDTQYF
>TRBJ2-4|TRBD1|TRBV6-6|-
TGTGCCAGCAGTAGCGGACAGGGGGTCAAAAACATTCAGTACTTC
CASSSGQGVKNIQYF
>TRBJ2-2|TRBD1|TRBV27|-
TGTGCCAGCAAACGTGCGGACAGGGGGCGGACCGGGGAGCTGTTTTTT
CASKRADRGRTGELFF
>TRBJ2-7|TRBD1|TRBV27|-
TGTGCCAGCAGTTTCTGGGACAGGGTACAGGAGCAGTACTTC
CASSFWDRVQEQYF
>TRBJ2-7|TRBD1|TRBV10-3|-
TGTGCCATCAGTGAGATTGGGACGGGACAGGGTGAGCAGTACTTC
CAISEIGTGQGEQYF
>TRBJ1-2|-|TRBV19|-
TGTGCCAGTAGTATCAACCAGGGTAGGAGTGGCTACACCTTC
CASSINQGRSGYTF
>TRBJ1-2|-|TRBV10-3|-
TGTGCCATCAGTCAGATCTATGGCTACACCTTC
CAISQIYGYTF
>TRBJ1-2|-|TRBV19|-
TGTGCCAGTATGGACAGAGCGAACACCGATGGCTACACCTTC
CASMDRANTDGYTF
>TRBJ1-2|-|TRBV4-3|-
TGCGCCAGCAGCCAACAACAGGGTTCAGGAGGCTACACCTTC
CASSQQQGSGGYTF
>TRBJ1-2|-|TRBV7-9|few
TGTGCCAGCATCTCACGGGATCGGGGTGGCTACACCTTC
CASISRDRGGYTF
>TRBJ2-7|-|TRBV6-5|-
TGTGCCAGCAGTAATAGTTACGAGCAGTACTTC
CASSNSYEQYF
>TRBJ2-7|TRBD1|TRBV5-5|few
TGTGCCAGCAGCTGGCAACTTGCAGGGGGCTACGAGCAGTACTTC
CASSWQLAGGYEQYF
>TRBJ1-2|-|TRBV7-9|once
TGTGCCAGCAGCTTAAGCGATCACTATGGCTACACCTTC
CASSLSDHYGYTF
>TRBJ1-4|-|TRBV4-2|-
TGTGCCAGCAGCTGGGGGCAGGAAAATGAAAAACTGTTTTTT
CASSWGQENEKLFF
>TRBJ2-4|-|TRBV6-4|-
TGTGCCAGCAGTGAAACCCCAGTGAACATTCAGTACTTC
CASSETPVNIQYF
>TRBJ2-2|TRBD2|TRBV18|once
TGTGCCAGCTCACCCTCCAGTCTAGCGGGGGCGAACACCGGGGAGCTGTTTTTT
CASSPSSLAGANTGELFF
>TRBJ2-5|-|TRBV30|-
TGTGCCTGGAGCTTTAAAGAGACCCAGTACTTC
CAWSFKETQYF
>TRBJ1-5|-|TRBV30|-
TGTGCCTGGAGTGTACTCGGGGGGAATCAGCCCCAGCATTTT
CAWSVLGGNQPQHF
>TRBJ1-4|-|TRBV18|-
TGTGCCAGCTCACCGGAAACGACAGGATGGAATGAAAAACTGTTTTTT
CASSPETTGWNEKLFF
>TRBJ2-7|TRBD1|TRBV30|-
TGTGCCTGGAGTCCCAGGGGGCTCTCCTACGAGCAGTACTTC
CAWSPRGLSYEQYF
>TRBJ2-7|TRBD1|TRBV5-1|-
TGCGCCAGCAGCTCCCCCCGGACAGGGGACTACGAGCAGTACTTC
CASSSPRTGDYEQYF
>TRBJ2-3|-|TRBV4-1|-
TGCGCCAGCAGCCCGCACCTCCCCTTTGGCGGGGCTAGCACAGATACGCAGTATTTT
CASSPHLPFGGASTDTQYF
>TRBJ1-1|TRBD1|TRBV18|-
TGTGCCAGCTCACCCCTGGGACAGGGGGCGGACACTGAAGCTTTCTTT
CASSPLGQGADTEAFF